This TCR beta chain was recovered during a study of cytomegalovirus exposure and HLA in healthy donors. The study's findings and limits: Across donors, most TCRs were seen rarely, yet some public ones were widespread. A few of the chains that were CMV-associated were confirmed in vitro to be specific for CMV antigens. Among TCR beta chains, those listed as cytomegalovirus-associated numbered around 160.

The CDR3 consists of 12 residues. V lost 6 bases to trimming and J lost 9 bases; unmatched junction nucleotides: 6. Germline loops: CDR1 MDHEN, CDR2 SYDVKM. The assay was immunoSEQ multiplex PCR, and TCRdb's table has in-frame clones only and misses some. The sample shows 45,000 to 60,000 clones, over 90% of them seen only once. The donors were part of the approximately 120-subject validation cohort, which stood apart from the approximately 670-subject first cohort. Remarks on this clone: Its matching antigen is unknown.

The material sequenced was PBMCs. The chain combines TRBV28 with TRBJ2-3; 7 nucleotides agree with TRBD1. This TCR came from a woman between 18 and 30 years old in good health and CMV-seronegative. CDR3: CASRARQGTQYF. CDR3 DNA sequence: TGTGCCAGCAGGGCAAGACAGGGCACGCAGTATTTT.